The 2 T cell receptor beta chains below were found in one sample sequenced in a study of long-term antiretroviral therapy in people with HIV (dated by TCRdb to 2021 to 2024). The immunoSEQ hsTCRB v3.0 assay was used at survey level resolution to sequence the TRB variable region. This immuneACCESS table, as held by TCRdb, lists in-frame sequences with V and J called but not all clones. Of the missing ones, under half trace to an unresolved V gene in checked studies; the others have no known cause. Present in this sample are approximately 33,000 clones, about 80% of which were seen just once. Of the sample, approximately 7.9% falls within the top ten clones. The material was unsorted PBMCs, obtained 0.4 years before starting antiretroviral therapy. These receptor sequences come from a man between 18 and 35 years old with HIV.

This rearrangement joins TRBV2 to TRBJ2-4, with 8 bases fitting TRBD1. The CDR3 has 17 residues. The trim removed 5 bases at V and 6 bases at J, leaving 15 bases unmatched. Germline V lookup: CDR1 SNHLY, CDR2 FYNNEI. The CDR3 here is CASSQTGAMSVGNIQYF. The CDR3 DNA reads as TGTGCCAGCAGTCAGACAGGGGCAATGTCGGTTGGAAACATTCAGTACTTC.

V usage is TRBV19 and J usage is TRBJ2-3, with no clear D. Germline V lookup: CDR1 LNHDA, CDR2 SQIVND (reference sequence). Trimming removed 5 bases at V and 3 bases at J, with 15 bases between. The CDR3 runs to 15 residues. The CDR3 DNA is TGTGCCAGTAGTCCACCGGCCTTGAGAACAGATACGCAGTATTTT. Residues: CASSPPALRTDTQYF.